This T cell receptor (beta chain) was recovered during a study of cytomegalovirus exposure and HLA in healthy donors. Study as a whole: In an earlier analysis, almost 120 million unique TCR beta sequences were found from 150 million to 200 million T cells.

Though probably carrying unrecorded immune exposures, donors were nominally healthy at sampling. The PCR ran on 60 Vbeta and 13 Jbeta primers. Generated by immunoSEQ multiplex PCR, the TCRdb table keeps only in-frame clones and is missing some. This table holds around 110,000 clones, roughly 80% found once. Trimming removed 2 bases from V and 3 bases from J; junction bases left unmatched: 2. Germline lookup yields CDR1 SGHVS and CDR2 FNYEAQ. The CDR3 runs 15 residues. Sequencing was performed on PBMCs. This clonotype was obtained from a man aged 25-45 years in good health and CMV-seropositive. The chain recombines TRBV7-6 with TRBJ2-2, with 8 nucleotides matching TRBD2. DNA for the CDR3: TGTGCCAGCAGCTTATACGGGGGGGACACCGGGGAGCTGTTTTTT. Its translation: CASSLYGGDTGELFF.